The source of this T cell receptor beta chain is a study of blood T cell repertoires in COVID-19. Turning to the study itself: T cells, B-cell-depleted T cells, or PBMCs provided the cDNA or gDNA that served as material.

Produced via immunoSEQ multiplex PCR; TCRdb's table is partial and in-frame only. This table holds 25,000 to 30,000 clones, approximately 90% found once. CDR3 length equals 15 residues. From germline, CDR1 is SGHAT and CDR2 FQNNGV. V dropped 8 bases and J dropped 8 bases, with 21 bases sitting between them. The chain links TRBV11-2 to TRBJ1-4; perhaps TRBD1 as D (5 bases). Sequences were obtained from peripheral blood. The clonotype originates from a human donor in a cohort sampled during active COVID-19. CDR3 coding DNA: TGTGCCAGCGGCCTACATGACGGGCAGGGCGAAAAACTGTTTTTT. It is translated as CASGLHDGQGEKLFF.